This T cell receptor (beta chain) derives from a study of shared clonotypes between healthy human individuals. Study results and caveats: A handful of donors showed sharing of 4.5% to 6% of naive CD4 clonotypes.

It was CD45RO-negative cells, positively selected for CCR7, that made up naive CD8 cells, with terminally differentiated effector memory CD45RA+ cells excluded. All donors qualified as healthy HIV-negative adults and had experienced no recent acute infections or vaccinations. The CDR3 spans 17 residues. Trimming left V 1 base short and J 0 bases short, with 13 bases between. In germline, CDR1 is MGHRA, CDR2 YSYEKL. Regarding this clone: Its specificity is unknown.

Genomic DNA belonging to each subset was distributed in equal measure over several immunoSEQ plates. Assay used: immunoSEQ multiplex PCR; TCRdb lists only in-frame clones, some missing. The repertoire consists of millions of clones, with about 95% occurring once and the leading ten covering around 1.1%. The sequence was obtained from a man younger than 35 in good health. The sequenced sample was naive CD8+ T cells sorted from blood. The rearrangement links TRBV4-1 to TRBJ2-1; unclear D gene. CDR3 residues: CASSQVALRSSYNEQFF. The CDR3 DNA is TGCGCCAGCAGCCAAGTCGCTCTACGGAGCTCCTACAATGAGCAGTTCTTC.